The 9 T cell receptor beta chains listed next were all sequenced from one sample in a study of beta chain features in type 1 diabetes. TCRB transcripts that were expressed got sequenced, as all of the isolated RNA had been reverse transcribed. Sequencing was performed with immunoSEQ multiplex PCR; in TCRdb, only in-frame clones are kept and a portion is missing. The sample has 310,000 or so clones; 15% are singletons. Their recognized antigens are unknown. Study conclusions and caveats: All four CD4+ subsets of Type 1 diabetes patients contained TCRB CDR3s that were moderately but significantly shorter.

Sequencing was performed on naive CD4+ T cells from blood. The receptors originated from a man in his late teens or twenties with type 1 diabetes.

The chain has TRBV5-6 and TRBJ1-1; D is undetermined. The germline V and J ends were trimmed by 3 bases and 0 bases, with 3 bases remaining between them. Germline loops: CDR1 SGHDT, CDR2 YYEEEE. There are 12 residues in the CDR3. The DNA for the CDR3 is TGTGCCAGCAGCTACATGAACACTGAAGCTTTCTTT. Translation: CASSYMNTEAFF.

The chain joins TRBV14 to TRBJ2-1; 8 positions agree with TRBD1. The CDR3 has 15 residues. Germline values: CDR1 SGHDN, CDR2 FVKESK. Unmatched junction bases numbered 14, after V lost 4 bases and J lost 12 bases. The CDR3 DNA reads TGTGCCAGCAGCCGTAACCGGGACAGGCCGTCGGGGCAGTTCTTC. Its translation is CASSRNRDRPSGQFF.

This rearrangement joins TRBV7-9 to TRBJ2-1, with 9 bases fitting TRBD2. The CDR3 is 14 residues long. Germline V lookup: CDR1 SEHNR, CDR2 FQNEAQ (reference sequence). V was clipped by 3 bases and J by 6 bases; unmatched bases: 3. Here the CDR3 DNA reads TGTGCCAGCAGCTTCTTTAGCGGGGGCAATGAGCAGTTCTTC. It codes for CASSFFSGGNEQFF.

DNA for the CDR3: TGTGCCAGCAGCACAGGGCCTAACTATGGCTACACCTTC. Translated: CASSTGPNYGYTF. V usage is TRBV6-1 and J usage is TRBJ1-2; perhaps TRBD1 as D (6 bases). V was shortened by 6 bases and J by 0 bases, with 8 bases between the two germline ends. Germline loops: CDR1 MNHNS, CDR2 SASEGT. The CDR3 loop spans 13 amino acids.

This clone was counted between two and nine times. The CDR3 reads CSVAGVIQETQYF. The DNA for the CDR3 is TGCAGCGTGGCGGGGGTTATCCAAGAGACCCAGTACTTC. The V and J genes are TRBV29-1 and TRBJ2-5; 7 positions agree with TRBD2. Germline lookup yields CDR1 SQVTM and CDR2 ANQGSEA. The V gene end was trimmed by 6 bases and the J gene end by 1 base; junction bases not matched to a gene: 5. The CDR3 totals 13 residues.

This clone was picked up a small number of times. V is TRBV4-3 and J is TRBJ2-3; D is uncertain. Trimming pared 4 bases from V and 0 bases from J, leaving 14 bases between. CDR3 length equals 16 residues. The V gene's germline CDR1 is LGHNA and CDR2 YSLEER. Here the CDR3 reads CASSPRTKTSTDTQYF. As DNA, the CDR3 is TGCGCCAGCAGCCCCCGAACCAAAACTAGCACAGATACGCAGTATTTT.

The chain joins TRBV27 to TRBJ1-2; a possible D gene is TRBD1 (6 bases). CDR1 is MNHEY, CDR2 SMNVEV, per germline (reference sequence). V shed 5 bases and J shed 2 bases, with 9 bases lying between them. The CDR3 spans 13 residues. This CDR3 is CASSRRGNYGYTF. CDR3 coding DNA: TGTGCCAGCAGTCGCAGGGGCAACTATGGCTACACCTTC.

V and J are TRBV6-1 and TRBJ2-7; 7 nucleotides align to TRBD1. V lost 4 bases and J lost 4; bases outside the gene matches: 7. The CDR3 spans 14 residues. Germline CDR1 reads MNHNS; CDR2 reads SASEGT. The CDR3 is CASSGWTGLYEQYF. The DNA for the CDR3 is TGTGCCAGCAGTGGGTGGACAGGACTGTACGAGCAGTACTTC.

The gene calls are TRBV6-6 and TRBJ2-5, with no clear D. The V end lost 8 bases, the J end lost 2 bases, and 12 bases lay between the germline ends. The CDR3 runs 13 residues. Germline CDR1 is MNHNY and CDR2 is SVGAGI (reference sequence). CDR3 sequence (DNA): TGTGCCAGCGGAGACGCCTTTCAAGAGACCCAGTACTTC. It codes for CASGDAFQETQYF.